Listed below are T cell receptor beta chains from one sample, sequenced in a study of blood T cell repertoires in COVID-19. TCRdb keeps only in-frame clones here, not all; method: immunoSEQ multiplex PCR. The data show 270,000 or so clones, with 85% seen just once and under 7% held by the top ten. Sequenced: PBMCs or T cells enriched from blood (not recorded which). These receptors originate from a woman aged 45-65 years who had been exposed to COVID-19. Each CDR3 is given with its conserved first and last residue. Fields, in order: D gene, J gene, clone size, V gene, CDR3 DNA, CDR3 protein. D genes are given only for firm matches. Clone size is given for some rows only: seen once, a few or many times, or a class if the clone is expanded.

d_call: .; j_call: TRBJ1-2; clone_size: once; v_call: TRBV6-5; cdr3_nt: TGTGCCAGCAGTACCGGGACAATCGCTAACTATGGCTACACCTTC; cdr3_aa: CASSTGTIANYGYTF
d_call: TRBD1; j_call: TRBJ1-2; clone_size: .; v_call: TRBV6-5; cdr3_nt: TGTGCCAGCAGTTCGGGACAGGGACCCTATGGCTACACCTTC; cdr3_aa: CASSSGQGPYGYTF
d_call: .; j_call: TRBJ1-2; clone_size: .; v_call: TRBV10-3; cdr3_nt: TGTGCCATCAGTGCGGGGGTCGCCAGCTATGGCTACACCTTC; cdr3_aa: CAISAGVASYGYTF
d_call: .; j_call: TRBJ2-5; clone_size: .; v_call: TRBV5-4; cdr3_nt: TGTGCCAGCAGCCCCGACCCGACAGGTCTTTTGGAGACCCAGTACTTC; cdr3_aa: CASSPDPTGLLETQYF
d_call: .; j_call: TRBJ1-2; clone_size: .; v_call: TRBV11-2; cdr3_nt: TGTGCCAGCAGCTTAAGACAAGTCTATGGCTACACCTTC; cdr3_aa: CASSLRQVYGYTF
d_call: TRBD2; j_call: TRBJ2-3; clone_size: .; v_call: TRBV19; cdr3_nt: TGTGCCAGTAGTATAGCGGGGGGGAGCACAGATACGCAGTATTTT; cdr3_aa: CASSIAGGSTDTQYF
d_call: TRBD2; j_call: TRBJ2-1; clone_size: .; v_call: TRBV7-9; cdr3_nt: TGTGCCAGCAGCTTAGCGGGGAGGGGCAGGGTGAGGCATAATGAGCAGTTCTTC; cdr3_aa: CASSLAGRGRVRHNEQFF
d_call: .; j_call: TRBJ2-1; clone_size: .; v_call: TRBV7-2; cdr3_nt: TGTGCCAGCAGCCTCTCCTGGACAGTTTACAATGAGCAGTTCTTC; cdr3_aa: CASSLSWTVYNEQFF
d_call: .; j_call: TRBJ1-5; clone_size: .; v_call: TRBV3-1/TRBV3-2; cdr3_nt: TGTGCCAGCAGCCAAAAGACAGGTCCGCGACAGCCCCAGCATTTT; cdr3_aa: CASSQKTGPRQPQHF
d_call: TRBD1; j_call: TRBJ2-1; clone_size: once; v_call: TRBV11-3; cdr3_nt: TGTGCCAGCAGCACTAGACAGGGCGGCAATGAGCAGTTCTTC; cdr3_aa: CASSTRQGGNEQFF
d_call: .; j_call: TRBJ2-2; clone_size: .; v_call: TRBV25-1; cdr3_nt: TGTGCCAGCAATAAGGGGACCGGGGAGCTGTTTTTT; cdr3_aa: CASNKGTGELFF
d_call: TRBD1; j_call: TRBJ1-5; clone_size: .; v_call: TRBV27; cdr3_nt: TGTGCCAGCAGTTTAAGGGACAGGGCTACCTCGCCCCAGCATTTT; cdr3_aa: CASSLRDRATSPQHF
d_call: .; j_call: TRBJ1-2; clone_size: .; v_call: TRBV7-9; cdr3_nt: TGTGCCAGCAGCTTAGCGACACCTCAGCAAAGGGGCTACACCTTC; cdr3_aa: CASSLATPQQRGYTF
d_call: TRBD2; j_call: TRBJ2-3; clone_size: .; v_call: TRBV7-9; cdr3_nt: TGTGCCAGCAACTTTGGTACTAGCGGGGGAGGGTCTAGCACAGATACGCAGTATTTT; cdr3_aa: CASNFGTSGGGSSTDTQYF
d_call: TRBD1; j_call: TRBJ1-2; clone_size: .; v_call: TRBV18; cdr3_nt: TGTGCCAGCTCACCACAGGGACAGGACTATGGCTACACCTTC; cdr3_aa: CASSPQGQDYGYTF
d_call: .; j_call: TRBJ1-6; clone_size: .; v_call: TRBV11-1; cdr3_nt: TGTGCCAGCAGCTTAAATAATAATTCACCCCTCCACTTT; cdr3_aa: CASSLNNNSPLHF
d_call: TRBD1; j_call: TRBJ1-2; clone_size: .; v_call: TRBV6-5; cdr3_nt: TGTGCCAGCAGGACAGGGACCTATGGCTACACCTTC; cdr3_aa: CASRTGTYGYTF
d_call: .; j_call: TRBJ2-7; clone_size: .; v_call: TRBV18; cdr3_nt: TGTGCCAGCTCCCCTAGGCAGGGTCGCGACGAGCAGTACTTC; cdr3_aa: CASSPRQGRDEQYF
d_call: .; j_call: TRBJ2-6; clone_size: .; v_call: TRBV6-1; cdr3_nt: TGTGCCAGCAGTGAAGGAGGTGCCTTGGGTTTCGTCGCTGGGGCCAACGTCCTGACTTTC; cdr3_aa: CASSEGGALGFVAGANVLTF
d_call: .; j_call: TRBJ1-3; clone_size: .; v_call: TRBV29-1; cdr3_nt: TGCAGCGTTCGTCCAGGCGACTCTGGAAACACCATATATTTT; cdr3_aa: CSVRPGDSGNTIYF
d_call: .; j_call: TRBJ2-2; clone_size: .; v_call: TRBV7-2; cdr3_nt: TGTGCCAGCAGCTTAGTCTCAGGGGCGGGCGGGGAGCTGTTTTTT; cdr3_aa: CASSLVSGAGGELFF
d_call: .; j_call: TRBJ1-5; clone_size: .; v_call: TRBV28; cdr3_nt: TGTGCCAGCTGGCCAGTCGGGCAGCCCCAGCATTTT; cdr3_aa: CASWPVGQPQHF
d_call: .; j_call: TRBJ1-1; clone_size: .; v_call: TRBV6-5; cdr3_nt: TGTGCCAGCAGTTGGGCAGCGAACACTGAAGCTTTCTTT; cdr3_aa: CASSWAANTEAFF
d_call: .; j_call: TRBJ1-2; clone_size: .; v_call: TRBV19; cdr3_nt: TGTGCCAGTAGTCCGGGGACAAGGAGCTACACCTTC; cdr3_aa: CASSPGTRSYTF
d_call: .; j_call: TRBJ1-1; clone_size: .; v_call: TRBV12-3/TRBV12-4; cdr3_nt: TGTGCCAGCAGTTTGACAGACTACACTGAAGCTTTCTTT; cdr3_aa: CASSLTDYTEAFF